This T cell receptor beta chain was sequenced during a study of blood T cell repertoires in COVID-19. Looking at the study overall: The United States, Italy and Spain were the sources of the acute and convalescent COVID-19 samples. From T cells, B-cell-depleted T cells, or PBMCs came the material, which was cDNA or gDNA.

Authors' data handling: Reference gene primer amplification in the assay estimated nucleated cell counts. TCRdb's copy holds only in-frame clones and misses some; the assay was immunoSEQ multiplex PCR. That table furnishes V, J and clone size, whereas the DNA furnished D and trimming. The sample shows over 150,000 clones, around 80% of them seen only once. The V end was cut by 6 bases, the J end by 5 bases, with 16 bases between. CDR1 MNHEY and CDR2 SVGAGI come from the germline V gene. The CDR3 is made up of 15 amino acids. The TCR sequence derives from a woman in her sixties with acute or convalescent COVID-19. Material: peripheral blood. The chain combines TRBV6-5 with TRBJ1-4, with a possible D match to TRBD1 (6 bases). The CDR3 spells CASSQTRGTNEKLFF. For the CDR3, the DNA is TGTGCCAGCAGCCAGACGAGGGGGACGAATGAAAAACTGTTTTTT.